The 20 T cell receptor beta chains listed next were all sequenced from one sample in a study of human T cells and chemical hapten exposure. The time point was: patch test 3, about 24 weeks after DPC sensitization. Treatment in this sample: therapeutic diphenylcyclopropenone sensitization with weekly scalp DPC. From the RACE reads, TCRdb called clonotypes with MiXCR, one entry per CDR3 protein. The sample has tens of thousands of distinct CDR3 sequences; more than 9.5% are singletons. The source material was whole blood, sampled in connection with sensitization to the hapten diphenylcyclopropenone (DPC). Source of these receptors: a woman between 45 and 65 years old with alopecia areata. Some clones in this sample may be carry-over from other donors' samples.

Many counts were recorded for this clonotype. The chain has TRBV7-2 and TRBJ2-1; D gene uncertain. This CDR3 has 14 residues. Germline CDR1 and CDR2: SGHTA and FQGNSA. V lost 1 base and J lost 6, with 10 bases in between. CDR3 protein: CASSLGIKLNEQFF. As DNA, the CDR3 is TGTGCCAGCAGCTTAGGGATCAAGCTCAATGAGCAGTTCTTC.

This clonotype was picked up many times. The chain joins TRBV4-3 to TRBJ1-6; 10 nucleotides agree with TRBD1. Germline CDR1 reads LGHNA; CDR2 reads YSLEER. This CDR3 region has 17 residues. J was trimmed by 8 bases and V by 0 bases; bases with no gene match: 7. CDR3 amino acids: CASSQDEDRGIYSPLHF. The CDR3 DNA follows: TGCGCCAGCAGCCAAGACGAGGACAGGGGGATCTATTCACCCCTCCACTTT.

The chain employs TRBV28 and TRBJ1-2; maybe TRBD1 (5 bases). The CDR3 totals 12 residues. CDR1 is MDHEN, CDR2 SYDVKM, per germline. V lost 6 bases and J 8 bases, leaving 13 bases between the germline ends. CDR3 region: CASSGAWRGYTF. The CDR3 bases are TGTGCCAGCAGCGGGGCATGGAGGGGCTACACCTTC.

This clonotype has ten or more counts. The rearrangement joins TRBV7-9 to TRBJ1-2, with D perhaps TRBD1 (5 bases). This CDR3 has 13 residues. Germline-derived CDR1 and CDR2 are SEHNR and FQNEAQ (reference sequence). The germline V and J ends were trimmed by 0 bases and 8 bases, with 10 bases remaining between them. The CDR3 nucleotides read TGTGCCAGCAGCTTAGCGCAGGGAGAAGGCTACACCTTC. It is translated as CASSLAQGEGYTF.

The rearrangement joins TRBV10-3 to TRBJ2-3; TRBD2 might be the D (6 bases). V was clipped by 9 bases and J by 4 bases, with 17 bases between them. Germline lookup yields CDR1 ENHRY and CDR2 SYGVKD. This CDR3 comprises 14 residues. The CDR3 reads CAISEGWSADTQYF. The DNA for the CDR3 is TGTGCCATTTCGGAGGGATGGTCTGCAGATACGCAGTATTTT.

J is TRBJ2-1 and V is TRBV11-2; the match to TRBD2 covers 7 bases. This CDR3 contains 17 residues. The trim removed 2 bases at V and 6 bases at J, leaving 13 bases unmatched. Per germline, CDR1 SGHAT and CDR2 FQNNGV. The CDR3 nucleotides read TGTGCCAGCAGCTTACGACTAGCCTCGTACTATCGCAATGAGCAGTTCTTC. This encodes CASSLRLASYYRNEQFF.

This clonotype was detected a few times. At one end the junction does not follow the germline gene, possibly because of a read error. Here the CDR3 reads CASSFETF. CDR3 in DNA: TGTGCCAGCAGTTTTGAAACCTTC. This sequence joins TRBV7-9 and TRBJ2-5; D ambiguous. The CDR3 sequence is 8 residues long. Germline CDR1 reads SEHNR; CDR2 reads FQNEAQ (reference sequence).

This chain uses TRBV29-1 with TRBJ2-3; weak D call: TRBD1 (7 bases). Germline V CDR1 and CDR2: SQVTM, ANQGSEA. The CDR3 is 13 amino acids. The CDR3 coding sequence is TGCAGGGTCGGAGGGGGCGGCACAGATACGCAGTATTTT. This sequence encodes CRVGGGGTDTQYF.

In this sample, this clonotype turned up many times. The V call is TRBV5-1, the J call TRBJ1-1, with D maybe TRBD1 (6 bases). The V end lost 6 bases, the J end lost 4 bases, and 13 bases lay between the germline ends. The CDR3 consists of 13 residues. Germline values: CDR1 SGHRS, CDR2 YFSETQ. The CDR3 DNA reads as TGCGCCAGCACAAAACAGGGTTCCACTGAAGCTTTCTTT. It translates to CASTKQGSTEAFF.

The chain joins TRBV29-1 to TRBJ1-2; no definite D call. Germline CDR1 SQVTM, CDR2 ANQGSEA. The ends were cut back, 2 bases at V and 4 bases at J, with 11 bases in the middle. The CDR3 is 13 residues long. CDR3 region: CSVERQMVYGYTF. For the CDR3, the DNA is TGCAGCGTTGAACGGCAGATGGTCTATGGCTACACCTTC.

The table lists this clonotype with many counts. The chain carries TRBV7-6 and TRBJ1-1, with TRBD1 matching 8 bases. The V gene's germline CDR1 is SGHVS and CDR2 FNYEAQ. V was pared by 5 bases and J by 1 base, with 12 bases of the junction left unmatched. This CDR3 is 17 amino acids long. CDR3 sequence (DNA): TGTGCCAGCAGCCCCAGGCTGTCCGGACAGGGGAACACTGAAGCTTTCTTT. This encodes CASSPRLSGQGNTEAFF.

This clonotype showed up many times. V gene TRBV20-1 combines with J gene TRBJ1-2, with 7 bases identical to TRBD1. The CDR3 spans 13 residues. The V segment lost 3 bases and the J segment 7 bases; nucleotides outside the gene matches: 8. The germline gives CDR1 DFQATT, CDR2 SNEGSKA (reference sequence). For the CDR3, the DNA is TGCAGTGCTAGGGACAGGCAAGTTTTTGGCTACACCTTC. It yields the protein CSARDRQVFGYTF.

The rearrangement links TRBV29-1 to TRBJ1-2, with D possibly TRBD1 on 6 matching bases. V was cut by 4 bases and J by 3 bases, with 6 bases left in between. The CDR3 totals 11 residues. Germline V gives CDR1 SQVTM, CDR2 ANQGSEA. In nucleotides, the CDR3 is TGCAGCGTTGGACAGGACTATGGCTACACCTTC. Protein: CSVGQDYGYTF.

V usage is TRBV28 and J usage is TRBJ2-7, with 9 bases matching TRBD2. The CDR3 is 16 amino acids. Per germline, CDR1 MDHEN and CDR2 SYDVKM. The trim removed 5 bases at V and 0 bases at J, leaving 8 bases unmatched. The CDR3 loop reads CASSLLSAGGSYEQYF. DNA of the CDR3: TGTGCCAGCAGTCTCCTGTCAGCGGGGGGCTCCTACGAGCAGTACTTC.

On this clonotype itself: A single base separates this from a much larger clone, so it may be a read error. The genes are TRBV19 and TRBJ1-2; TRBD1 is a possible D gene (5 bases). The CDR3 contains 14 residues. V lost 3 bases and J 7 bases, leaving 15 bases between the germline ends. Germline lookup yields CDR1 LNHDA and CDR2 SQIVND (reference sequence). CDR3 residues: CASSMSRDSVGYTF. DNA for the CDR3: TGTGCCAGTAGTATGTCAAGAGACAGTGTTGGCTACACCTTC. The full variable domain, with the rest looked up from reference TRBV19 and TRBJ1-2, is DGGITQSPKYLFRKEGQNVTLSCEQNLNHDAMYWYRQDPGQGLRLIYYSQIVNDFQKGDIAEGYSVSREKKESFPLTVTSAQKNPTAFYLCASSMSRDSVGYTFGSGTRLTVV.

This clonotype was seen a handful of times. The V gene is TRBV19, the J gene TRBJ1-1, with D perhaps TRBD1 (5 bases). V was clipped by 7 bases and J by 4 bases, with 25 bases between them. Germline assignment: CDR1 LNHDA and CDR2 SQIVND (reference sequence). The CDR3 is 17 amino acids. The CDR3, as DNA: TGTGCCAGTACCCCCGGGGCCCTAGGGCATGGGGGCACTGAAGCTTTCTTT. It encodes CASTPGALGHGGTEAFF.

This clonotype was recorded a few times. The genes are TRBV10-2 and TRBJ2-5; 11 nucleotides match TRBD1. The CDR3 is 15 residues long. CDR1 and CDR2 from the germline V gene are WSHSY and SAAADI. Trimming removed 7 bases from V and 6 bases from J; junction bases left unmatched: 10. The CDR3 DNA sequence: TGCGCCAGCAAGGACACAGGACAGGGGGCGAAGACCCAGTACTTC. As protein: CASKDTGQGAKTQYF.

This clonotype was counted ten times or more. The chain joins TRBV25-1 to TRBJ1-6; tentative D call: TRBD1 (5 bases). The V end was cut by 1 base, the J end by 10 bases, with 8 bases between. Germline CDR1 and CDR2: MGHDK and SYGVNS. The CDR3 is 13 amino acids. DNA for the CDR3: TGTGCCAGCAGTGAATTAGAGGGGTCACCCCTCCACTTT. Translation: CASSELEGSPLHF.

The chain combines TRBV7-9 with TRBJ1-3; D is perhaps TRBD1 (6 bases). The V gene lost 6 bases and the J gene lost 8 bases, with 17 bases spanning the gap. The germline gives CDR1 SEHNR, CDR2 FQNEAQ (reference sequence). CDR3 length: 14 residues. Here the CDR3 reads CASSPDAGVHTIYF. Here the CDR3 DNA reads TGTGCCAGCAGTCCCGATGCAGGGGTGCACACCATATATTTT.

This clonotype appeared a few times. The chain has TRBV7-8 and TRBJ2-1, with a possible D match to TRBD1 (6 bases). CDR1 is SGHVS, CDR2 FQNEAQ, per germline. CDR3 length equals 14 residues. Trimming pared 2 bases from V and 7 bases from J, leaving 12 bases between. The CDR3, as DNA: TGTGCCAGCAGCTTAAACAGGGAATTAAATGAGCAGTTCTTC. This codes for CASSLNRELNEQFF.